The 5 T cell receptor beta chains reported below all come from one sample, sequenced in a study of identical twins. TCRdb recomputed calls from the 5' RACE reads with MiXCR, one row per CDR3 protein. The sample has 700,000 or so distinct CDR3 sequences, around 20% seen once; the top ten hold more than 4%. The data also belong to a second study, concerning T cells expressing NK-cell markers.

Source material: PBMCs. These receptors came from a woman between 18 and 30 years old in good health.

This clonotype was counted many times. The rearrangement uses TRBV29-1 and TRBJ2-1; 12 nucleotides line up with TRBD2. From germline, CDR1 is SQVTM and CDR2 ANQGSEA. CDR3 size: 14 residues. After removal of 8 bases from V and 6 bases from J, the junction contained 8 bases not matched to a gene. CDR3 DNA sequence: TGCAGCTCTCAGACTAGCGGGAGCCCCAATGAGCAGTTCTTC. Its protein product is CSSQTSGSPNEQFF.

CDR3 residues: CASSYSGSTGQETQYF. CDR3 DNA sequence: TGTGCCAGCAGTTACTCGGGCAGTACGGGGCAAGAGACCCAGTACTTC. The chain recombines TRBV6-5 with TRBJ2-5; weak D call: TRBD2 (5 bases). Germline V gives CDR1 MNHEY, CDR2 SVGAGI. This CDR3 spans 16 amino acids. Trimming left V 0 bases short and J 2 bases short, with 13 bases between.

The chain couples TRBV14 to TRBJ2-7, with a possible D match to TRBD2 (5 bases). Germline V gives CDR1 SGHDN, CDR2 FVKESK. This CDR3 spans 13 amino acids. V lost 2 bases, J lost 5 bases, and 10 bases lay in between. CDR3 protein: CASSQTGSDEQYF. The CDR3 DNA reads as TGTGCCAGCAGCCAAACGGGGTCAGACGAGCAGTACTTC.

The table lists this clonotype with many counts. Relative to the germline gene, one junction end is altered; a read error may explain this. This chain connects TRBV12-3 or TRBV12-4 to TRBJ2-1; the D is unclear. CDR3 length: 11 residues. The DNA of the CDR3 is TGTGCCAGCAGGTTAGCCGCTGAGCAGTTCTTC. Translating it yields CASRLAAEQFF.

V gene TRBV7-9 combines with J gene TRBJ2-2, with D tentatively TRBD1 (6 bases). Germline assignment: CDR1 SEHNR and CDR2 FQNEAQ (reference sequence). CDR3 length: 14 amino acids. Trimming left V 9 bases short and J 7 bases short, with 18 bases between. CDR3 region: CASPVGAPIGELFF. The CDR3 bases are TGTGCCAGTCCCGTGGGGGCGCCGATCGGGGAGCTGTTTTTT.